The next 9 T cell receptor beta chains were all read from a single sample in a study of immune characterization of retroperitoneal liposarcoma. Using its own MiXCR run on the PCR reads, TCRdb lists one record per CDR3 protein. Of a few thousand distinct CDR3 sequences in the sample, around 40% are singletons; the top ten hold 40% to 55%. Sequenced: tumor tissue. The receptors come from a male donor with retroperitoneal liposarcoma.

CDR3 in amino acids: CASRPGTGRTDTQYF. For the CDR3, the DNA is TGTGCCAGCAGACCCGGGACAGGGAGAACAGATACGCAGTATTTT. The chain employs TRBV12-3 or TRBV12-4 and TRBJ2-3, with 9 bases identical to TRBD1. This CDR3 is 15 amino acids long. Trimming took 6 bases from V and 3 from J; bases not matched to a gene: 7.

This clonotype has a count of ten or more. This chain links TRBV6-5 with TRBJ2-1, with D possibly matching TRBD1 (6 bases). The end of the DNA aligns better with TRBJ2-7, so the J call may be wrong. CDR3 length: 13 residues. Germline V gene lookup returns CDR1 MNHEY and CDR2 SVGAGI. The CDR3 DNA follows: TGTGCCAGCAGTTACTCGGGGGCTCACGAGCAGTACTTC. Translation: CASSYSGAHEQYF.

In its sample, this clonotype was seen a few times. The chain uses TRBV6-6 and TRBJ2-1; 10 positions agree with TRBD1. Germline V gene sequence: CDR1 MNHNY, CDR2 SVGAGI (reference sequence). The CDR3 covers 15 residues. The J segment lost 7 bases and the V segment lost 2 bases, leaving 5 bases of the junction unmatched. The CDR3 region has the DNA TGTGCCAGCAGTTACGGACAGGGGGGTGTTAATGAGCAGTTCTTC. It yields the protein CASSYGQGGVNEQFF.

The chain couples TRBV6-5 to TRBJ2-3; no reliable D call. V was trimmed by 2 bases and J by 3 bases, leaving 9 bases between them. The CDR3 is made up of 14 amino acids. The germline V gene has CDR1 MNHEY and CDR2 SVGAGI. CDR3 sequence: CASSYGMWTDTQYF. The CDR3 DNA sequence: TGTGCCAGCAGTTACGGGATGTGGACAGATACGCAGTATTTT.

This CDR3 reads CASSELAGGSEQFF. The CDR3 region has the DNA TGTGCCAGCAGTGAACTAGCGGGAGGTTCTGAGCAGTTCTTC. The genes are TRBV6-1 and TRBJ2-1; 11 nucleotides line up with TRBD2. CDR1 and CDR2 from the germline V gene are MNHNS and SASEGT. V dropped 2 bases and J dropped 9; count of bases not matched to a gene: 3. The CDR3 consists of 14 residues.

This chain links TRBV20-1 with TRBJ2-1; 8 positions agree with TRBD2. The J call may be mistaken, given a closer DNA end match to TRBJ2-7. Germline values: CDR1 DFQATT, CDR2 SNEGSKA (reference sequence). The CDR3 covers 15 residues. The chain's CDR3 is CSARDGGTSGVEQYF. The DNA of the CDR3 is TGCAGTGCTAGAGATGGAGGGACTAGTGGGGTGGAGCAGTACTTC.

In DNA form, the CDR3 reads TGTGCCAGCAGAATAGCGGGAGGTACCGGGGAGCTGTTTTTT. This gives the protein CASRIAGGTGELFF. The chain is built from TRBV27 and TRBJ2-2, with 10 bases matching TRBD2. CDR1 MNHEY and CDR2 SMNVEV come from the germline V gene (reference sequence). The V and J ends lost 6 bases and 5 bases, in that order; junction bases with no gene match: 3. This CDR3 contains 14 residues.

The chain carries TRBV11-2 and TRBJ2-1; perhaps TRBD2 as D (6 bases). Germline V gene lookup returns CDR1 SGHAT and CDR2 FQNNGV. V lost 0 bases and J 10 bases, leaving 13 bases between the germline ends. This CDR3 comprises 14 residues. This CDR3 reads CASSLDREWGEQFF. CDR3 nucleotide sequence: TGTGCCAGCAGCTTAGATCGGGAGTGGGGCGAGCAGTTCTTC.

The CDR3 DNA sequence: TGTGCCAGCAGTTTAAGACTAGCGGGAGGGGGGAATGAGCAGTTCTTC. It translates to CASSLRLAGGGNEQFF. The gene calls are TRBV12-3 or TRBV12-4 and TRBJ2-1; 14 bases are shared with TRBD2. This CDR3 is built from 16 residues. The V gene end was trimmed by 2 bases and the J gene end by 7 bases; junction bases not matched to a gene: 4.